Below are 27 T cell receptor beta chains sequenced from a single sample in a study of T-cell memory formation after mild COVID-19. From the 5' RACE reads, TCRdb called clonotypes with MiXCR, one entry per CDR3 protein. Of approximately 290,000 distinct CDR3 sequences detected, about a sixth appear once; the ten largest clones hold 22%. The specimen sequenced was PBMCs or a T cell subset sorted from them (not recorded which). The receptors derive from a young man who had mild COVID-19 (a few samples of this study predate the infection). Cell type and time point are not known.

This clonotype was detected only a few times. The chain employs TRBV27 and TRBJ2-2; D unresolved. This CDR3 has 13 residues. Trimming removed 7 bases at V and 4 bases at J, with 10 bases between. Germline V gene data show CDR1 as MNHEY and CDR2 as SMNVEV (reference sequence). The CDR3: CASTPILTGELFF. The CDR3 nucleotides read TGTGCCAGCACCCCGATCCTCACCGGGGAGCTGTTTTTT.

This rearrangement joins TRBV2 to TRBJ1-1; D gene uncertain. Trimming removed 8 bases from V and 5 bases from J, with 12 bases in between. The CDR3 is 12 residues long. Germline V gene sequence: CDR1 SNHLY, CDR2 FYNNEI. The CDR3 region is CASLEGRTEAFF. In DNA form, the CDR3 reads TGTGCCAGCTTAGAGGGAAGGACTGAAGCTTTCTTT.

This chain connects TRBV12-3 or TRBV12-4 to TRBJ2-5; 9 bases are a match to TRBD2. The CDR3 is made up of 15 amino acids. Losses at the gene ends were 3 bases for V and 5 bases for J; bases not matched to a gene: 7. This CDR3 reads CASSFGGGGSETQYF. The CDR3 region has the DNA TGTGCCAGCAGTTTCGGCGGGGGGGGCAGCGAGACCCAGTACTTC.

This clonotype was picked up many times. The J gene is TRBJ2-2, the V gene TRBV9; D unclear. Trimming stripped 0 bases from V and 0 bases from J, with 9 bases between. Germline V gene sequence: CDR1 SGDLS, CDR2 YYNGEE. The CDR3 consists of 16 residues. CDR3 DNA sequence: TGTGCCAGCAGCGTAGAGGGTCCACCGAACACCGGGGAGCTGTTTTTT. It encodes CASSVEGPPNTGELFF.

The chain employs TRBV5-1 and TRBJ1-4; maybe TRBD1 (5 bases). The CDR3 runs 16 residues. Germline lookup yields CDR1 SGHRS and CDR2 YFSETQ. V gave up 0 bases and J gave up 2 bases, with 11 bases separating them. Here the CDR3 reads CASSLAQGGTNEKLFF. The CDR3 DNA reads as TGCGCCAGCAGCTTGGCGCAGGGCGGTACTAATGAAAAACTGTTTTTT.

V is TRBV11-2 and J is TRBJ2-3; D is possibly TRBD1 or TRBD2 (6 bases each). This CDR3 spans 17 amino acids. Per the germline V gene, CDR1 is SGHAT and CDR2 is FQNNGV. V shed 5 bases and J shed 7 bases, with 25 bases lying between them. CDR3 bases: TGTGCCAGCAGCCACCTGAGGGGGGCCAGATACGCCCATACGCAGTATTTT. It specifies CASSHLRGARYAHTQYF.

The chain employs TRBV6-5 and TRBJ1-6, with D unclear. In germline, CDR1 is MNHEY, CDR2 SVGAGI. Trimming stripped 6 bases from V and 7 bases from J, with 13 bases between. The CDR3 totals 14 residues. CDR3 region: CASRPDVINSPLHF. Here the CDR3 DNA reads TGTGCCAGCAGACCTGACGTAATCAATTCACCCCTCCACTTT.

This clonotype occurred a few times. The chain couples TRBV11-2 to TRBJ1-2; D uncertain. Trimming shortened V by 10 bases and J by 0 bases, and 6 bases separated the two germline ends. The CDR3 covers 11 residues. Germline V gene lookup returns CDR1 SGHAT and CDR2 FQNNGV. The CDR3 region is CATAANYGYTF. The CDR3 coding sequence is TGTGCCACGGCCGCTAACTATGGCTACACCTTC. Looking up the rest from reference TRBV11-2 and TRBJ1-2 gives the full variable domain: EAGVAQSPRYKIIEKRQSVAFWCNPISGHATLYWYQQILGQGPKLLIQFQNNGVVDDSQLPKDRFSAERLKGVDSTLKIQPAKLEDSAVYLCATAANYGYTFGSGTRLTVV.

Only a few counts were recorded for this clonotype. The chain recombines TRBV12-3 or TRBV12-4 with TRBJ1-2; D not resolved. Deletions cut 6 bases from V and 2 bases from J, with 7 bases between. The CDR3 runs to 12 residues. The CDR3 spells CASRNRNYGYTF. CDR3 DNA: TGTGCCAGCAGAAACCGAAACTATGGCTACACCTTC.

This chain links TRBV14 with TRBJ1-5; TRBD1 agrees at 7 bases. Germline CDR1 reads SGHDN; CDR2 reads FVKESK. The trim removed 4 bases at V and 8 bases at J, leaving 11 bases unmatched. This CDR3 is 15 amino acids long. As DNA, the CDR3 is TGTGCCAGCAGCCCGACAGGGCTGAGGGTAGAGCCCCAGCATTTT. It codes for CASSPTGLRVEPQHF.

This clonotype appeared a few times. This chain joins TRBV5-1 and TRBJ1-3; 10 bases map to TRBD1. Germline-derived CDR1 and CDR2 are SGHRS and YFSETQ. V shed 3 bases, J shed 4 bases, and the junction held 7 bases outside the gene matches. The CDR3 has 16 amino acids. CDR3 region: CASSYATGGMGNTIYF. The DNA of the CDR3 is TGCGCCAGCAGCTATGCGACAGGGGGCATGGGAAACACCATATATTTT. Drawing the rest from reference TRBV5-1 and TRBJ1-3, the complete variable domain is KAGVTQTPRYLIKTRGQQVTLSCSPISGHRSVSWYQQTPGQGLQFLFEYFSETQRNKGNFPGRFSGRQFSNSRSEMNVSTLELGDSALYLCASSYATGGMGNTIYFGEGSWLTVV.

A few counts support this clonotype. The chain is built from TRBV7-9 and TRBJ1-2; weak D call: TRBD1 (5 bases). V lost 4 bases and J 6 bases, leaving 12 bases between the germline ends. The CDR3 contains 13 residues. CDR1 SEHNR and CDR2 FQNEAQ come from the germline V gene (reference sequence). CDR3 region: CASSSRGGHGYTF. The CDR3 nucleotides read TGTGCCAGCAGCTCCCGGGGCGGCCATGGCTACACCTTC.

This clonotype was counted only a few times. The rearrangement joins TRBV29-1 to TRBJ1-5; D gene ambiguous. The V gene lost 4 bases and the J gene lost 7 bases, with 11 bases spanning the gap. Germline V gene lookup returns CDR1 SQVTM and CDR2 ANQGSEA. This CDR3 is built from 12 residues. CDR3 loop: CSVGDWGQPQHF. CDR3 nucleotides: TGCAGCGTTGGGGATTGGGGACAGCCCCAGCATTTT.

This clonotype appeared a few times. V is TRBV7-8 and J is TRBJ1-1, with D possibly TRBD1 on 5 matching bases. Germline V lookup: CDR1 SGHVS, CDR2 FQNEAQ. The CDR3 is 13 amino acids. Trimming removed 1 base from V and 9 bases from J, with 12 bases in between. CDR3 in amino acids: CASSLVGEGKAFF. The DNA of the CDR3 is TGTGCCAGCAGCTTAGTAGGGGAGGGTAAAGCTTTCTTT. Filled out from reference TRBV7-8 and TRBJ1-1, the complete variable domain reads GAGVSQSPRYKVAKRGQDVALRCDPISGHVSLFWYQQALGQGPEFLTYFQNEAQLDKSGLPSDRFFAERPEGSVSTLKIQRTQQEDSAVYLCASSLVGEGKAFFGQGTRLTVV.

This clonotype was seen many times. The chain has TRBV10-3 and TRBJ2-3; 8 nucleotides align to TRBD2. Germline-derived CDR1 and CDR2 are ENHRY and SYGVKD. The CDR3 is 10 residues long. Unmatched junction bases numbered 3, after V lost 9 bases and J lost 10 bases. Here the CDR3 DNA reads TGTGCCATGGGGCGGGGGGCGCAGTATTTT. It is translated as CAMGRGAQYF.

In the case of this clonotype: Germline is not matched at one junction end, which may reflect a read error. The V and J genes are TRBV18 and TRBJ2-3; perhaps D is TRBD1 or TRBD2 (5 bases each). The V gene's germline CDR1 is KGHSH and CDR2 LQKENI. This CDR3 spans 14 amino acids. CDR3 sequence: CASSPPLGVDTQYF. CDR3 DNA sequence: TGTGCCAGCTCCCCACCACTGGGGGTAGATACGCAGTATTTT.

This clonotype has at least ten counts. This chain joins TRBV7-9 and TRBJ2-2, with D perhaps matching TRBD2 (6 bases). Per germline, CDR1 SEHNR and CDR2 FQNEAQ (reference sequence). V was trimmed by 5 bases and J by 3 bases, leaving 13 bases between them. The CDR3 runs 15 residues. The DNA for the CDR3 is TGTGCCAGCAGCCCCCGGGACTGGGACACCGGGGAGCTGTTTTTT. Translated: CASSPRDWDTGELFF. Full variable domain (remainder filled in from reference TRBV7-9 and TRBJ2-2): DTGVSQNPRHKITKRGQNVTFRCDPISEHNRLYWYRQTLGQGPEFLTYFQNEAQLEKSRLLSDRFSAERPKGSFSTLEIQRTEQGDSAMYLCASSPRDWDTGELFFGEGSRLTVL.

This clonotype was seen a handful of times. As DNA, the CDR3 is TGTGCCAGCAGCTTGGAGGACAGACTTAATGAAAAACTGTTTTTT. It translates to CASSLEDRLNEKLFF. The V gene is TRBV5-5, the J gene TRBJ1-4, with D possibly being TRBD1 (6 bases). V lost 0 bases and J 4 bases, leaving 10 bases between the germline ends. Germline CDR1 reads SGHKS; CDR2 reads YYEKEE (reference sequence). The CDR3 spans 15 residues.

The CDR3 spells CASSSQAGSYEQYV. CDR3 in DNA: TGTGCCAGCAGCTCCCAGGCAGGTTCCTACGAGCAGTACGTC. V gene TRBV7-2 combines with J gene TRBJ2-7; D unresolved. Germline lookup yields CDR1 SGHTA and CDR2 FQGNSA. CDR3 length equals 14 residues. V was trimmed by 4 bases and J by 1 base, leaving 11 bases between them.

This rearrangement joins TRBV4-3 to TRBJ1-2; 10 nucleotides align to TRBD1. Germline V gene lookup returns CDR1 LGHNA and CDR2 YSLEER. The CDR3 contains 16 residues. Trimming at V came to 4 bases and at J to 1 base, leaving 6 bases not matched to a gene. The CDR3 sequence: CASSPGQGGFNYGYTF. CDR3 sequence (DNA): TGCGCCAGCAGCCCCGGACAGGGGGGTTTTAACTATGGCTACACCTTC.

V is TRBV6-2 or TRBV6-3 and J is TRBJ1-1, with D uncertain. The CDR3 runs 14 residues. The germline gives CDR1 MNHEY, CDR2 SVGEGT. Trimming pared 2 bases from V and 6 bases from J, leaving 13 bases between. CDR3 sequence reads: CASSYATSTAEAFF. CDR3 coding DNA: TGTGCCAGCAGTTACGCCACAAGTACCGCTGAAGCTTTCTTT.

This clonotype has only a few counts. The chain has TRBV20-1 and TRBJ2-7; 7 bases map to TRBD2. J lost 3 bases, V lost 1 base, and 3 bases had no gene match. Germline lookup yields CDR1 DFQATT and CDR2 SNEGSKA (reference sequence). CDR3 length: 13 amino acids. The CDR3 region has the DNA TGCAGTGCTAGAGCCGGGACTAACTACGAGCAGTACTTC. It codes for CSARAGTNYEQYF.

V and J are TRBV10-3 and TRBJ2-3; D is unclear. V was pared by 0 bases and J by 5 bases, with 6 bases between. Looked up from germline, CDR1 is ENHRY and CDR2 is SYGVKD. This CDR3 has 13 amino acids. In DNA, the CDR3 is TGTGCCATCAGTGAGTCGGACGGAGATACGCAGTATTTT. Its protein is CAISESDGDTQYF.

In this sample, this clonotype turned up a few times. The chain couples TRBV5-1 to TRBJ1-2, with 7 bases matching TRBD1. The CDR3 runs to 18 residues. V lost 4 bases to trimming and J lost 4 bases; unmatched junction nucleotides: 19. Germline CDR1 reads SGHRS; CDR2 reads YFSETQ. DNA of the CDR3: TGCGCCAGCAGCCTCCCTGGGCCTCAGGGGGGGGGGAGCTATGGCTACACCTTC. Amino acids: CASSLPGPQGGGSYGYTF. Full variable domain (missing parts from reference TRBV5-1 and TRBJ1-2): KAGVTQTPRYLIKTRGQQVTLSCSPISGHRSVSWYQQTPGQGLQFLFEYFSETQRNKGNFPGRFSGRQFSNSRSEMNVSTLELGDSALYLCASSLPGPQGGGSYGYTFGSGTRLTVV.

This clonotype was seen more than once but under ten times. This chain uses TRBV29-1 with TRBJ2-5; TRBD2 might be the D (5 bases). The germline V gene has CDR1 SQVTM and CDR2 ANQGSEA. The length of the CDR3 is 11 residues. Trimming took 7 bases from V and 4 from J, leaving 10 bases between them. In nucleotides, the CDR3 is TGCAGCGCTCTCGAGGGAGAGACCCAGTACTTC. Translating gives CSALEGETQYF.

This clonotype has only a few counts. The V call is TRBV12-3 or TRBV12-4, the J call TRBJ1-6; TRBD1 aligns across 9 bases. The CDR3 contains 14 residues. The ends lost 6 bases at V and 10 bases at J; junction bases unmatched: 7. CDR3 in DNA: TGTGCCAGCAGACGGGGACAGGGATACTCACCCCTCCACTTT. Translation gives CASRRGQGYSPLHF.

The chain has TRBV10-2 and TRBJ2-7; D gene ambiguous. The CDR3 is 14 residues long. V lost 2 bases, J lost 2 bases, and 10 bases lay in between. Germline-derived CDR1 and CDR2 are WSHSY and SAAADI. As DNA, the CDR3 is TGCGCCAGCAGTGAGCCACGGTACCCCTACGAGCAGTACGTC. This translates into CASSEPRYPYEQYV.